These 26 T cell receptor beta chains originate from one sample sequenced in a study of response to subunit inactivated influenza vaccine. MiXCR, applied by TCRdb to the RT-PCR reads, yields one record per CDR3 protein. The sample holds more than 550,000 distinct CDR3 sequences, about 10% seen once. Sequences were derived from PBMCs from blood, sampled on the day of vaccination. All receptors derive from a man aged 50 or older who received an inactivated influenza vaccine.

This clonotype appeared a few times. This rearrangement joins TRBV20-1 to TRBJ1-1, with 9 bases identical to TRBD1. After removal of 2 bases from V and 5 bases from J, the junction contained 15 bases not matched to a gene. The germline gives CDR1 DFQATT, CDR2 SNEGSKA (reference sequence). The CDR3 consists of 17 residues. The DNA of the CDR3 is TGCAGTGCTAGAACTAATGCCGGGACAGGGCCATATACTGAAGCTTTCTTT. Protein product: CSARTNAGTGPYTEAFF.

This clonotype was counted at least ten times. DNA of the CDR3: TGTGCCAGCAGCTTAGCCCTCTACGAGCAGTACTTC. Amino acids: CASSLALYEQYF. The chain is built from TRBV7-2 and TRBJ2-7; no clear D gene. The V and J ends lost 0 bases and 3 bases respectively, with 3 bases between them. Germline values: CDR1 SGHTA, CDR2 FQGNSA. The CDR3 sequence is 12 residues long.

The V gene is TRBV20-1, the J gene TRBJ1-1; D is possibly TRBD1 (5 bases). The CDR3 covers 14 residues. Germline CDR1 and CDR2: DFQATT and SNEGSKA (reference sequence). V was clipped by 3 bases and J by 4 bases, with 15 bases between them. CDR3 nucleotide sequence: TGCAGTGCTAGTCGGGGGACGATGGGCACTGAAGCTTTCTTT. It translates to CSASRGTMGTEAFF.

This chain uses TRBV28 with TRBJ1-5; D is ambiguous. From germline, CDR1 is MDHEN and CDR2 SYDVKM. This CDR3 spans 15 amino acids. Trimming left V 5 bases short and J 0 bases short, with 11 bases between. The CDR3 DNA is TGTGCCAGCAGTCCGCCATACAGTAGCAATCAGCCCCAGCATTTT. Protein product: CASSPPYSSNQPQHF.

This clonotype was observed a handful of times. The gene calls are TRBV6-5 and TRBJ2-5, with D uncertain. Trimming cost V 0 bases and J 2 bases, with 10 bases left between them. The CDR3 covers 15 residues. CDR1 MNHEY and CDR2 SVGAGI come from the germline V gene. CDR3 bases: TGTGCCAGCAGTTACTCGATGGCGTCTCAAGAGACCCAGTACTTC. Translated: CASSYSMASQETQYF.

A few counts support this clonotype. The gene calls are TRBV6-2 or TRBV6-3 and TRBJ2-3; 16 bases fit TRBD2. J gave up 6 bases and V 3 bases, and 21 bases lay outside the gene matches. The CDR3 length is 22 residues. Germline CDR1 reads MNHEY; CDR2 reads SVGEGT. This CDR3 is CASSYPGTSGGAGPVYSDTQYF. The CDR3 bases are TGTGCCAGCAGTTATCCCGGGACTAGCGGGGGGGCCGGCCCGGTTTATTCGGATACGCAGTATTTT.

This clonotype was recorded many times. The chain carries TRBV29-1 and TRBJ2-5; 8 bases agree with TRBD1. The V gene's germline CDR1 is SQVTM and CDR2 ANQGSEA. This CDR3 is built from 15 residues. V dropped 7 bases and J dropped 2; count of bases not matched to a gene: 12. In DNA, the CDR3 is TGCAGCGCCAGGACAGGGCTCGAGCTACAAGAGACCCAGTACTTC. It specifies CSARTGLELQETQYF.

This clonotype was observed a few times. The CDR3 nucleotides are TGTGCCAGCAGAGATACAGGGGGCGCAGGCAATCAGCCCCAGCATTTT. The encoded protein is CASRDTGGAGNQPQHF. The rearrangement joins TRBV12-3 or TRBV12-4 to TRBJ1-5; 9 bases align to TRBD1. This CDR3 is 16 amino acids long. V shed 6 bases and J 2 bases; nucleotides not matched to a gene: 8.

V is TRBV4-1 and J is TRBJ1-2; 7 bases fit TRBD1. With 1 base clipped from V and 3 bases from J, the junction kept 11 bases outside the gene matches. CDR3 length: 17 amino acids. Germline loops: CDR1 MGHRA, CDR2 YSYEKL. CDR3 coding DNA: TGCGCCAGCAGCCAAGGTCCGGCAGGGGGGATTCACTATGGCTACACCTTC. Its protein product is CASSQGPAGGIHYGYTF.

This chain uses TRBV7-9 with TRBJ1-2; D unresolved. From germline, CDR1 is SEHNR and CDR2 FQNEAQ (reference sequence). The CDR3 runs to 14 residues. V was clipped by 5 bases and J by 1 base, with 11 bases between them. CDR3 in amino acids: CASSPHLGNYGYTF. CDR3 DNA sequence: TGTGCCAGCAGCCCTCACCTGGGTAACTATGGCTACACCTTC.

This clonotype was seen ten or more times. This rearrangement joins TRBV12-3 or TRBV12-4 to TRBJ1-5; D not certain. V was clipped by 5 bases and J by 4 bases, with 15 bases between them. This CDR3 contains 15 residues. CDR3 protein: CASSPYKVRNQPQHF. In DNA, the CDR3 is TGTGCCAGCAGTCCGTACAAGGTCCGAAATCAGCCCCAGCATTTT.

The rearrangement uses TRBV7-8 and TRBJ2-5; D is unclear. V shed 1 base and J shed 1 base, with 13 bases lying between them. The CDR3 runs to 16 residues. The germline V gene has CDR1 SGHVS and CDR2 FQNEAQ. The CDR3 sequence is CASSLGGVGIQETQYF. The CDR3 nucleotides are TGTGCCAGCAGCTTAGGCGGTGTTGGGATCCAAGAGACCCAGTACTTC.

The rearrangement links TRBV2 to TRBJ2-7; the match to TRBD1 covers 9 bases. J was trimmed by 6 bases and V by 1 base; bases with no gene match: 4. Germline V gives CDR1 SNHLY, CDR2 FYNNEI. The CDR3 is made up of 14 amino acids. The CDR3 sequence: CASSEGGQGPEQYF. The CDR3 DNA reads as TGTGCCAGCAGTGAAGGAGGACAGGGGCCCGAGCAGTACTTC.

This clonotype occurred a few times. The chain carries TRBV4-2 and TRBJ2-2; 9 nucleotides align to TRBD1. The CDR3 is made up of 17 amino acids. Unmatched junction bases numbered 9, after V lost 1 base and J lost 6 bases. Per germline, CDR1 LGHNA and CDR2 YNFKEQ. This chain's CDR3 is CASSQVGTGREAGELFF. The DNA for the CDR3 is TGTGCCAGCAGCCAAGTCGGGACAGGGAGGGAGGCCGGGGAGCTGTTTTTT.

The sample holds a few counts of this clonotype. For the CDR3, the DNA is TGCAGCGTTGAAGTATTTACTAGCGGGGAGCAGTTCTTC. Its translation is CSVEVFTSGEQFF. V usage is TRBV29-1 and J usage is TRBJ2-1, with 9 bases aligning to TRBD2. Trimming at V came to 1 base and at J to 10 bases, leaving 5 bases not matched to a gene. Germline V lookup: CDR1 SQVTM, CDR2 ANQGSEA. CDR3 length: 13 amino acids.

This clonotype was seen more than once but under ten times. The chain is built from TRBV12-3 or TRBV12-4 and TRBJ2-5; 8 nucleotides align to TRBD2. The CDR3 sequence is 14 residues long. Trimming took 7 bases from V and 3 from J; bases not matched to a gene: 7. The CDR3 protein is CASTDSGIKETQYF. The DNA for the CDR3 is TGTGCCAGCACCGATAGCGGGATAAAAGAGACCCAGTACTTC.

This chain links TRBV28 with TRBJ2-7; 12 positions match TRBD2. Germline V gene sequence: CDR1 MDHEN, CDR2 SYDVKM. V lost 6 bases, J lost 2 bases, and 5 bases stayed unmatched. CDR3 length equals 15 residues. This chain's CDR3 is CASRPLAGGPYEQYF. The CDR3 bases are TGTGCCAGCAGACCACTAGCGGGGGGCCCCTACGAGCAGTACTTC.

The rearrangement uses TRBV7-6 and TRBJ2-1, with D unresolved. The ends were cut back, 0 bases at V and 0 bases at J, with 9 bases in the middle. This CDR3 contains 16 residues. Germline V gene lookup returns CDR1 SGHVS and CDR2 FNYEAQ. CDR3 DNA: TGTGCCAGCAGCTTAGCGGTCGTAGGCTCCTACAATGAGCAGTTCTTC. Protein sequence: CASSLAVVGSYNEQFF.

This clonotype was found a few times. The rearrangement links TRBV11-2 to TRBJ2-1; 12 bases agree with TRBD2. V was clipped by 0 bases and J by 4 bases; unmatched bases: 1. The CDR3 contains 16 residues. Germline CDR1 reads SGHAT; CDR2 reads FQNNGV. CDR3 in DNA: TGTGCCAGCAGCTTAGAAGGACTAGCGGGATACAATGAGCAGTTCTTC. This gives the protein CASSLEGLAGYNEQFF.

In this sample, this clonotype turned up a few times. In DNA form, the CDR3 reads TGTGCCAGCAGCTCAAACCCGAATGAGCAGTTCTTC. Protein sequence: CASSSNPNEQFF. The chain is built from TRBV7-3 and TRBJ2-1; D is uncertain. Germline assignment: CDR1 SGHTA and CDR2 FQGTGA. Trimming took 4 bases from V and 7 from J, leaving 8 bases between them. This CDR3 has 12 residues.

The chain couples TRBV28 to TRBJ1-1, with a tentative D call TRBD1 (5 bases). Trimming removed 5 bases from V and 3 bases from J, with 13 bases in between. The germline CDR1 and CDR2 sequences are MDHEN and SYDVKM. The CDR3 spans 14 residues. The CDR3 sequence: CASSNQGVDTEAFF. The CDR3 DNA sequence: TGTGCCAGCAGTAACCAGGGAGTTGACACTGAAGCTTTCTTT.

The chain carries TRBV10-3 and TRBJ2-1; possibly TRBD1 for D (5 bases). CDR1 is ENHRY and CDR2 is SYGVKD in the germline V gene. The CDR3 is 16 residues long. Trimming pared 4 bases from V and 0 bases from J, leaving 13 bases between. The CDR3 loop reads CAISVSGASSYNEQFF. Written as DNA, the CDR3 is TGTGCCATCAGTGTGAGTGGGGCCAGCTCCTACAATGAGCAGTTCTTC.

This clonotype occurred many times. The J gene is TRBJ2-5, the V gene TRBV6-2 or TRBV6-3, with D possibly matching TRBD1 (6 bases). Looked up from germline, CDR1 is MNHEY and CDR2 is SVGEGT. The CDR3 extends over 16 amino acids. V was trimmed by 0 bases and J by 4 bases, leaving 15 bases between them. The CDR3 coding sequence is TGTGCCAGCAGTTACTCGAGCAGGGGACGAGGAGAGACCCAGTACTTC. Protein product: CASSYSSRGRGETQYF.

The gene calls are TRBV7-8 and TRBJ2-1; tentative D call: TRBD2 (6 bases). Germline assignment: CDR1 SGHVS and CDR2 FQNEAQ. V was trimmed by 7 bases and J by 2 bases, leaving 15 bases between them. The CDR3 sequence is 15 residues long. The CDR3 loop reads CASTLIRGTYNEQFF. The DNA for the CDR3 is TGTGCCAGCACCCTAATCCGGGGGACCTACAATGAGCAGTTCTTC.

CDR3 protein: CASSLDSNTIYGYTF. The DNA of the CDR3 is TGTGCCAGCAGCTTAGACAGCAACACCATTTATGGCTACACCTTC. The rearrangement uses TRBV11-2 and TRBJ1-2; D not resolved. The CDR3 length is 15 residues. Trimming stripped 0 bases from V and 5 bases from J, with 13 bases between. Germline lookup yields CDR1 SGHAT and CDR2 FQNNGV.

Only a few counts were recorded for this clonotype. The rearrangement uses TRBV20-1 and TRBJ1-2; perhaps TRBD1 as D (5 bases). Deletions cut 6 bases from V and 8 bases from J, with 22 bases between. The CDR3 runs to 14 residues. Germline V gives CDR1 DFQATT, CDR2 SNEGSKA (reference sequence). The CDR3, as DNA: TGCAGTGCCGGGGCAGGGTCCCAACCTGAGGGCTACACCTTC. Residues: CSAGAGSQPEGYTF.